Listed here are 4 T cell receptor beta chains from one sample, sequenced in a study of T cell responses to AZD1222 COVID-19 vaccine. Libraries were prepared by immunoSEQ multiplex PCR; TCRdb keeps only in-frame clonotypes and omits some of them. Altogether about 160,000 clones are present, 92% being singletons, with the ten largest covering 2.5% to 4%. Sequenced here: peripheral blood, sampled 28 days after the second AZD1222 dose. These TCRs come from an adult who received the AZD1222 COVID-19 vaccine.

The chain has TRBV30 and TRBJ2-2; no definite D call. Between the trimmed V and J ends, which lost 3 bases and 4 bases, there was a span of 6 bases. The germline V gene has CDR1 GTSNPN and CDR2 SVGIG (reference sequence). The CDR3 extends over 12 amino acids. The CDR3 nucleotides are TGTGCCTGGAGCGGTAGCACCGGGGAGCTGTTTTTT. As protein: CAWSGSTGELFF.

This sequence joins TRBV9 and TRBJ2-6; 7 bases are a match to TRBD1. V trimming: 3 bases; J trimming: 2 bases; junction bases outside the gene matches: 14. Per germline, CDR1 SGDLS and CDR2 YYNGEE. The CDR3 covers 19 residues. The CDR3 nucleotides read TGTGCCAGCAGCGAGCGACAGGGTGGGATCTCTGCTGGGGCCAACGTCCTGACTTTC. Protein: CASSERQGGISAGANVLTF. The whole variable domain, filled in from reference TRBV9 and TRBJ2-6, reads DSGVTQTPKHLITATGQRVTLRCSPRSGDLSVYWYQQSLDQGLQFLIQYYNGEERAKGNILERFSAQQFPDLHSELNLSSLELGDSALYFCASSERQGGISAGANVLTFGAGSRLTVL.

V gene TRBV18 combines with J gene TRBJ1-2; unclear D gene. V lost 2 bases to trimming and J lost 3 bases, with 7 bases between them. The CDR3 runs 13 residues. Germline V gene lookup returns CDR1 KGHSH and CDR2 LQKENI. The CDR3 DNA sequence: TGTGCCAGCTCACCAAACGGGGACTATGGCTACACCTTC. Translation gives CASSPNGDYGYTF.

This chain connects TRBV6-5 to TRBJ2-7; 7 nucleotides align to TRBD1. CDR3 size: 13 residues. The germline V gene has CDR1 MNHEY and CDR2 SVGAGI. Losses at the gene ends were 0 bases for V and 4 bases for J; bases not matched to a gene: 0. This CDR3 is CASSYSTGYEQYF. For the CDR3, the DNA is TGTGCCAGCAGTTACTCGACAGGGTACGAGCAGTACTTC.